This T cell receptor beta chain was captured in a study of cytomegalovirus exposure and HLA in healthy donors. The CDR3 consists of 15 residues. Between the trimmed V and J ends, which lost 0 bases and 0 bases, there was a span of 9 bases. CDR1 and CDR2 from the germline V gene are SGDLS and YYNGEE. About this clone itself: Its antigen is still unknown.

Study outcomes and limitations: Donors were assumed by presence/absence analyses to have roughly uniform sequencing depth. Accurate prediction of HLA-A and HLA-B alleles (for most subjects) was reportedly achieved from TCR beta sequences.

Although they were nominally healthy when sampled, donors likely had unrecorded immune exposures. The PCR had 60 Vbeta and 13 Jbeta primers. Profiled with immunoSEQ multiplex PCR; TCRdb holds only in-frame clones, not every one. This sample has approximately 130,000 clones, with roughly 85% found just once. This receptor was identified in a woman younger than 45 in good health and CMV-seropositive. This chain connects TRBV9 to TRBJ1-1; D unclear. Sequencing was carried out using PBMCs. CDR3 region: CASSVANDMNTEAFF. The CDR3 DNA reads TGTGCCAGCAGCGTAGCTAATGATATGAACACTGAAGCTTTCTTT.